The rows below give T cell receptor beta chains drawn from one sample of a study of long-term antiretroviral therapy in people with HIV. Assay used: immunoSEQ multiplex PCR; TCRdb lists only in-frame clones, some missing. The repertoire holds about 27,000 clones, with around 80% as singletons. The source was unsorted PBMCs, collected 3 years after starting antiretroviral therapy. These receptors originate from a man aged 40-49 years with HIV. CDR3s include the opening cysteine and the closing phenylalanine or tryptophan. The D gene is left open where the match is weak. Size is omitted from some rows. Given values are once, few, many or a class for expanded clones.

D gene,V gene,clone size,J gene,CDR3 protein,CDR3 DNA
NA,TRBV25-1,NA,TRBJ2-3,CASASGPRADTQYF,TGTGCCAGCGCATCAGGGCCCCGGGCAGATACGCAGTATTTT
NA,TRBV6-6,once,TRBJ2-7,CASSSHATHYEQYF,TGTGCCAGCAGTAGTCATGCCACGCACTACGAGCAGTACTTC
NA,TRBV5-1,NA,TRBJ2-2,CASSPRLAGGELFF,TGCGCCAGCAGCCCCCGGCTAGCAGGCGGGGAGCTGTTTTTT
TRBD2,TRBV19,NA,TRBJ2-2,CASKLAVNTGELFF,TGTGCCAGTAAACTAGCGGTTAACACCGGGGAGCTGTTTTTT
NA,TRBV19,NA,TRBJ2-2,CASSIDRAAGELFF,TGTGCCAGTAGTATAGACAGGGCAGCCGGGGAGCTGTTTTTT
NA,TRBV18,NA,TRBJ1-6,CASSPGNFNSPLHF,TGTGCCAGCTCACCGGGGAATTTTAATTCACCCCTCCACTTT
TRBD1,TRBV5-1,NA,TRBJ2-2,CASSRQGDTGELFF,TGCGCCAGCAGTAGACAGGGCGACACCGGGGAGCTGTTTTTT
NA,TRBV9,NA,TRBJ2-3,CASSVGGDTQYF,TGTGCCAGCAGCGTAGGTGGAGATACGCAGTATTTT
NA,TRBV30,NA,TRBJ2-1,CAWDFLGGSYNEQFF,TGTGCCTGGGATTTTTTAGGCGGCTCCTACAATGAGCAGTTCTTC
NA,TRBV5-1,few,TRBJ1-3,CASTKGDTIYF,TGCGCCAGCACAAAGGGTGACACCATATATTTT
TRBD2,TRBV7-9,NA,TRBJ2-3,CASRTSGGKSTDTQYF,TGTGCCAGTAGGACTAGCGGGGGGAAAAGCACAGATACGCAGTATTTT
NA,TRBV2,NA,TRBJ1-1,CASRVDLTFF,TGTGCCAGCAGAGTCGATTTGACTTTCTTT
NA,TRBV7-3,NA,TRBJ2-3,CASSLIGLTDTQYF,TGTGCCAGCAGCTTAATTGGGCTTACAGATACGCAGTATTTT
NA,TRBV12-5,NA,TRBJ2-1,CASGLDHGLLPSSYNEQFF,TGTGCTAGTGGTTTAGATCATGGACTCTTGCCGAGCTCCTACAATGAGCAGTTCTTC
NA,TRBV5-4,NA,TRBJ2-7,CASSSGRSYEQYF,TGTGCCAGCAGCTCGGGGCGATCCTACGAGCAGTACTTC
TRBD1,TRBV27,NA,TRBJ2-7,CASSPLTGSEQYF,TGTGCCAGCAGCCCTCTGACAGGGAGCGAGCAGTACTTC
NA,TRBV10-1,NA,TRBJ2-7,CASSESLGSYEQYF,TGCGCCAGCAGTGAGTCTCTTGGCTCCTACGAGCAGTACTTC
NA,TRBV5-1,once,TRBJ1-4,CASSLAGFSDEKLFF,TGCGCCAGCAGCTTGGCTGGGTTCAGCGATGAAAAACTGTTTTTT
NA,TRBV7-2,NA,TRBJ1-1,CASSLSRDRSTEAFF,TGTGCCAGCAGCTTATCCCGAGACAGAAGCACTGAAGCTTTCTTT
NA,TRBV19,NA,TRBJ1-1,CASSTGYPNTEAFF,TGTGCCAGTAGTACGGGGTACCCGAACACTGAAGCTTTCTTT
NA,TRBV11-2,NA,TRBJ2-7,CASSFSGNELEQYF,TGTGCCAGCAGCTTCTCCGGGAATGAATTGGAGCAGTACTTC
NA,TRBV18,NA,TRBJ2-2,CASSLDGVYTGELFF,TGTGCCAGCTCACTGGATGGGGTGTACACCGGGGAGCTGTTTTTT
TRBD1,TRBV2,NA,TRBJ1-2,CASRLGQGTPYGYTF,TGTGCCAGCAGATTAGGACAGGGGACGCCCTATGGCTACACCTTC
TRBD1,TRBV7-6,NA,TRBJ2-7,CASSIHDREEQYF,TGTGCCAGCAGCATCCATGACAGGGAAGAGCAGTACTTC
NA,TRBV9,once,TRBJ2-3,CASSASQGLADTQYF,TGTGCCAGCAGCGCGTCCCAGGGGTTAGCAGATACGCAGTATTTT
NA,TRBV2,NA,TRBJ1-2,CASSEGQGSLKRYTF,TGTGCCAGCAGTGAAGGGCAGGGTTCCCTAAAACGCTACACCTTC
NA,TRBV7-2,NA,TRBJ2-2,CASSYGPPGELFF,TGTGCCAGCAGCTACGGTCCCCCCGGGGAGCTGTTTTTT
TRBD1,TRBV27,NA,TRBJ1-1,CATRTGVMNTEAFF,TGTGCCACAAGGACAGGGGTTATGAACACTGAAGCTTTCTTT
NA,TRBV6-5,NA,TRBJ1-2,CASSYSGQSYTF,TGTGCCAGCAGTTACTCTGGACAGAGCTACACCTTC
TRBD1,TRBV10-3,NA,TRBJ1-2,CAIGTGGADYGYTF,TGTGCCATTGGGACAGGGGGCGCGGACTATGGCTACACCTTC
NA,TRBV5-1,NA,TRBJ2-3,CASSLAPWGATLSDTQYF,TGCGCCAGCAGCTTGGCCCCCTGGGGGGCCACTCTCTCAGATACGCAGTATTTT
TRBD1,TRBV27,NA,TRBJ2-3,CASSLGTVDTQYF,TGTGCCAGCAGTTTAGGGACAGTAGATACGCAGTATTTT
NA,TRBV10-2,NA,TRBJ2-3,CASRAGVRTDTQYF,TGCGCCAGCAGAGCAGGGGTTAGAACAGATACGCAGTATTTT
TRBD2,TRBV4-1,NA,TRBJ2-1,CASSQEGLAGNEQFF,TGCGCCAGCAGCCAAGAGGGGCTAGCGGGTAATGAGCAGTTCTTC
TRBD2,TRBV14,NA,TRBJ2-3,CASSQATSGGARGTDTQYF,TGTGCCAGCAGCCAAGCGACAAGCGGGGGGGCACGGGGCACAGATACGCAGTATTTT
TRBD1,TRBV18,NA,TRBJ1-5,CASSPQTGKDQPQHF,TGTGCCAGCTCACCACAGACAGGGAAGGATCAGCCCCAGCATTTT
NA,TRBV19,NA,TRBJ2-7,CASSIQGMGRGEQYF,TGTGCCAGTAGTATACAGGGGATGGGTAGGGGCGAGCAGTACTTC
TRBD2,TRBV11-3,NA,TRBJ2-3,CASSLDAGGSTDTQYF,TGTGCCAGCAGCTTAGACGCGGGAGGTAGCACAGATACGCAGTATTTT
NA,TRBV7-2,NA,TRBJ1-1,CASSLGPLRDLLNTEAFF,TGTGCCAGCAGCTTGGGTCCTCTCCGGGACCTACTGAACACTGAAGCTTTCTTT
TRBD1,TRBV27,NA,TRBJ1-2,CASSPQTGPYGYTF,TGTGCCAGCAGTCCCCAGACAGGGCCCTATGGCTACACCTTC
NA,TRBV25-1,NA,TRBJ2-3,CASRPRPGKSSTDTQYF,TGTGCCAGCAGACCCCGGCCGGGGAAGTCTAGCACAGATACGCAGTATTTT
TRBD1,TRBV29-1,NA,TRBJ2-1,CSVTRDRGNEQFF,TGCAGCGTGACCCGGGACAGGGGAAACGAGCAGTTCTTC
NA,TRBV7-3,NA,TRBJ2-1,CASSLTSWDSYNEQFF,TGTGCCAGCAGCTTAACCTCGTGGGACTCCTACAATGAGCAGTTCTTC
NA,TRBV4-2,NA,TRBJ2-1,CASSPQLGTPGSEQFF,TGTGCCAGCAGCCCTCAACTTGGGACTCCGGGGAGTGAGCAGTTCTTC
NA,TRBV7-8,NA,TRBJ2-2,CASSLVGAGELFF,TGTGCCAGCAGCTTAGTTGGGGCCGGGGAGCTGTTTTTT
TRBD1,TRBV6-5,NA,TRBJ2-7,CASRPGTGGSYEQYF,TGTGCCAGCAGACCCGGGACAGGGGGCTCCTACGAGCAGTACTTC
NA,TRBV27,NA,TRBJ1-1,CASSPGTVMNTEAFF,TGTGCCAGCAGTCCCGGGACTGTCATGAACACTGAAGCTTTCTTT
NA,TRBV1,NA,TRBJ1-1,CTNLDPQDRGRTEAFF,TGCACCAACCTAGACCCCCAGGACAGGGGACGTACTGAAGCTTTCTTT
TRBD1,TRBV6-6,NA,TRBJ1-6,CASREGTDNSPLHF,TGTGCCAGCAGGGAAGGGACAGACAATTCACCCCTCCACTTT
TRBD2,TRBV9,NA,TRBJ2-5,CASSGDSGSLGETQYF,TGTGCCAGCAGCGGGGATAGCGGGAGTTTAGGCGAGACCCAGTACTTC
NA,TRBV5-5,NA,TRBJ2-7,CASSLVMVYEQYF,TGTGCCAGCAGCTTGGTGATGGTATACGAGCAGTACTTC
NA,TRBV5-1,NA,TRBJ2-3,CASSPATGGEGTDTQYF,TGCGCCAGCAGCCCGGCTACTGGGGGCGAGGGCACAGATACGCAGTATTTT
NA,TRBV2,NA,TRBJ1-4,CASRSGSPNEKLFF,TGTGCCAGCAGGTCAGGGTCCCCAAATGAAAAACTGTTTTTT
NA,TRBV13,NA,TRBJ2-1,CASSLGLAGYPEQFF,TGTGCCAGCAGCTTAGGCCTGGCAGGGTACCCTGAGCAGTTCTTC
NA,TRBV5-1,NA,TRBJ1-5,CASSNGQPNQPQHF,TGCGCCAGCAGCAACGGACAGCCGAATCAGCCCCAGCATTTT